The 30 T cell receptor beta chains in this list originate from one sample, sequenced in a study of PD-1 blockade in classical Hodgkin lymphoma. TCRdb's copy holds only in-frame clones and misses some; the assay was immunoSEQ multiplex PCR. The table shows tens of thousands of clones, with roughly 80% occurring only once. Stated time point: cycle 4 day 1 (C4D1), after five to seven weeks of nivolumab. Every patient experienced relapse after autologous stem cell transplantation, and brentuximab vedotin exposure varied. Thawed PBMCs yielded CD4+ T cells through magnetic negative selection. Sequenced here: CD4+ T cells from blood, sampled before the fourth cycle of nivolumab. These TCRs come from a human donor with classical Hodgkin lymphoma.

The genes are TRBV11-1 and TRBJ2-5; tentatively, D is TRBD1 (6 bases). V shed 1 base and J shed 4 bases, with 13 bases lying between them. Per germline, CDR1 SGHAT and CDR2 FQDESV (reference sequence). The CDR3 consists of 15 residues. CDR3 bases: TGTGCCAGCAGCTTAGGCTCTTCAGGGGTAGAGACCCAGTACTTC. Its protein is CASSLGSSGVETQYF. Together with reference TRBV11-1 and TRBJ2-5, the CDR3 gives the full variable domain: EAEVAQSPRYKITEKSQAVAFWCDPISGHATLYWYRQILGQGPELLVQFQDESVVDDSQLPKDRFSAERLKGVDSTLKIQPAELGDSAMYLCASSLGSSGVETQYFGPGTRLLVL.

This chain uses TRBV6-5 with TRBJ1-1; weak D call: TRBD1 (5 bases). The germline CDR1 and CDR2 sequences are MNHEY and SVGAGI. This CDR3 has 13 amino acids. V was shortened by 4 bases and J by 4 bases, with 10 bases between the two germline ends. This CDR3 reads CASSSSGTTEAFF. The CDR3 nucleotides read TGTGCCAGCAGTTCCTCCGGGACCACTGAAGCTTTCTTT.

The chain employs TRBV18 and TRBJ1-1; 7 nucleotides agree with TRBD1. The germline CDR1 and CDR2 sequences are KGHSH and LQKENI. Trimming cost V 10 bases and J 4 bases; bases outside gene matches: 9. CDR3 length equals 13 residues. The CDR3 nucleotides read TGTGCCACCGGCTTAGGGGGCAGCACTGAAGCTTTCTTT. Protein product: CATGLGGSTEAFF.

This chain joins TRBV18 and TRBJ1-4; possibly TRBD1 for D (5 bases). CDR1 KGHSH and CDR2 LQKENI come from the germline V gene. The V gene lost 3 bases and the J gene lost 8 bases, with 19 bases spanning the gap. CDR3 length equals 16 residues. The CDR3 protein is CASSPLAAGMQEKLFF. The DNA of the CDR3 is TGTGCCAGCTCACCTCTAGCGGCAGGGATGCAAGAAAAACTGTTTTTT.

J is TRBJ1-2 and V is TRBV19, with D possibly TRBD1 on 5 matching bases. The V end was cut by 6 bases, the J end by 0 bases, with 11 bases between. Per germline, CDR1 LNHDA and CDR2 SQIVND (reference sequence). This CDR3 has 14 residues. The CDR3 spells CASSPQTANYGYTF. DNA of the CDR3: TGTGCCAGTAGCCCCCAGACAGCTAACTATGGCTACACCTTC.

The chain uses TRBV19 and TRBJ2-1; possible D gene TRBD1, 5 bases. The CDR3 covers 14 residues. Trimming shortened V by 9 bases and J by 5 bases, and 17 bases separated the two germline ends. The V gene's germline CDR1 is LNHDA and CDR2 SQIVND (reference sequence). The chain's CDR3 is CASQYSTVNNEQFF. The CDR3 DNA is TGTGCCAGCCAGTATTCGACAGTTAACAATGAGCAGTTCTTC.

This rearrangement joins TRBV2 to TRBJ2-2; the match to TRBD2 covers 7 bases. CDR1 is SNHLY, CDR2 FYNNEI, per germline. Unmatched junction bases numbered 2, after V lost 5 bases and J lost 2 bases. The CDR3 consists of 14 residues. The CDR3 spells CASSLAGNTGELFF. The CDR3 DNA sequence: TGTGCCAGCAGTTTAGCGGGTAACACCGGGGAGCTGTTTTTT.

A single count supports this clone. The V call is TRBV27, the J call TRBJ2-4; D not resolved. The CDR3 extends over 14 amino acids. V lost 8 bases to trimming and J lost 2 bases, with 13 bases between them. The germline CDR1 and CDR2 sequences are MNHEY and SMNVEV (reference sequence). CDR3 sequence (DNA): TGTGCCAGCGGTAGTCAGTCGTCCAAAAACATTCAGTACTTC. Amino acid sequence: CASGSQSSKNIQYF.

This clone was seen just once. J is TRBJ2-4 and V is TRBV5-1, with a possible D match to TRBD2 (5 bases). The germline gives CDR1 SGHRS, CDR2 YFSETQ. This CDR3 has 15 residues. V was cut by 1 base and J by 2 bases, with 10 bases left in between. The CDR3 DNA follows: TGCGCCAGCAGCTTGTCGGGGTACTCCAAAAACATTCAGTACTTC. It specifies CASSLSGYSKNIQYF.

This rearrangement joins TRBV6-5 to TRBJ2-3, with D possibly being TRBD2 (5 bases). This CDR3 has 15 residues. Germline V gene sequence: CDR1 MNHEY, CDR2 SVGAGI. The V gene lost 4 bases and the J gene lost 1 base, with 12 bases spanning the gap. This CDR3 reads CASSFTGIRTDTQYF. In nucleotides, the CDR3 is TGTGCCAGCAGTTTTACCGGGATCCGCACAGATACGCAGTATTTT.

The V and J genes are TRBV4-3 and TRBJ2-3; D call uncertain. V lost 2 bases and J lost 5, with 8 bases in between. The CDR3 is made up of 13 amino acids. Germline V lookup: CDR1 LGHNA, CDR2 YSLEER. Here the CDR3 reads CASSQRDLDTQYF. In DNA, the CDR3 is TGCGCCAGCAGCCAAAGGGATTTAGATACGCAGTATTTT.

V is TRBV11-2 and J is TRBJ2-5, with a possible D match to TRBD1 (5 bases). This CDR3 has 14 amino acids. Germline values: CDR1 SGHAT, CDR2 FQNNGV. V lost 3 bases and J lost 1, with 9 bases in between. This CDR3 is CASSFQGTQETQYF. DNA of the CDR3: TGTGCCAGCAGCTTTCAGGGCACCCAAGAGACCCAGTACTTC.

The V and J genes are TRBV7-3 and TRBJ2-5; D is possibly TRBD2 (5 bases). V lost 3 bases and J 5 bases, leaving 13 bases between the germline ends. CDR3 length equals 14 residues. CDR1 is SGHTA, CDR2 FQGTGA, per germline. This CDR3 reads CASSFGDRGETQYF. Here the CDR3 DNA reads TGTGCCAGCAGCTTCGGGGATCGCGGGGAGACCCAGTACTTC.

CDR3 DNA sequence: TGTGCCAGCAGTTTACCCCGGGACAGGGTCATCCAAGAGACCCAGTACTTC. Encoded protein: CASSLPRDRVIQETQYF. The chain combines TRBV2 with TRBJ2-5, with 9 bases aligning to TRBD1. This CDR3 is built from 17 residues. The germline V gene encodes CDR1 SNHLY and CDR2 FYNNEI. The V and J ends lost 5 bases and 1 base, in that order; junction bases with no gene match: 11. The complete variable domain, with remaining parts taken from reference TRBV2 and TRBJ2-5, reads EPEVTQTPSHQVTQMGQEVILRCVPISNHLYFYWYRQILGQKVEFLVSFYNNEISEKSEIFDDQFSVERPDGSNFTLKIRSTKLEDSAMYFCASSLPRDRVIQETQYFGPGTRLLVL.

The gene calls are TRBV7-8 and TRBJ1-6; D gene uncertain. V was shortened by 5 bases and J by 10 bases, with 15 bases between the two germline ends. The CDR3 covers 14 residues. In germline, CDR1 is SGHVS, CDR2 FQNEAQ. The CDR3 here is CASSPTGFRSPLHF. CDR3 in DNA: TGTGCCAGCAGCCCGACTGGGTTTAGATCACCCCTCCACTTT.

The CDR3 coding sequence is TGTGCCACCAGCAGAGGGGTTAGTTATATGGGAGAGACCCAGTACTTC. It codes for CATSRGVSYMGETQYF. The V and J genes are TRBV15 and TRBJ2-5; D remains ambiguous. The CDR3 has 16 amino acids. Germline CDR1 is LNHNV and CDR2 is YYDKDF (reference sequence). The germline V and J ends were trimmed by 1 base and 4 bases, with 16 bases remaining between them.

A single count supports this clone. The rearrangement uses TRBV9 and TRBJ2-7; D gene unclear. Germline V gives CDR1 SGDLS, CDR2 YYNGEE. Trimming pared 0 bases from V and 0 bases from J, leaving 7 bases between. This CDR3 spans 14 amino acids. CDR3 loop: CASSVDGSSYEQYF. In DNA form, the CDR3 reads TGTGCCAGCAGCGTAGACGGAAGCTCCTACGAGCAGTACTTC. The entire variable domain, with the rest obtained from reference TRBV9 and TRBJ2-7, is as follows: DSGVTQTPKHLITATGQRVTLRCSPRSGDLSVYWYQQSLDQGLQFLIQYYNGEERAKGNILERFSAQQFPDLHSELNLSSLELGDSALYFCASSVDGSSYEQYFGPGTRLTVT.

This clone was seen only a few times. V gene TRBV6-5 combines with J gene TRBJ1-1; D not certain. Trimming stripped 5 bases from V and 11 bases from J, with 18 bases between. The length of the CDR3 is 13 residues. Germline values: CDR1 MNHEY, CDR2 SVGAGI. The CDR3: CASSLPDGRRAFF. The CDR3 DNA is TGTGCCAGCAGTCTACCGGATGGACGTCGGGCTTTCTTT.

The chain has TRBV5-1 and TRBJ2-7, with a possible D match to TRBD2 (7 bases). The CDR3 spans 14 residues. Per germline, CDR1 SGHRS and CDR2 YFSETQ. With 10 bases removed from V and 4 bases from J, the gap between germline ends came to 21 bases. CDR3 DNA: TGCGCCTCACGGGAGGCAGGGGAGAGGTACGAGCAGTACTTC. It yields the protein CASREAGERYEQYF.

The chain employs TRBV2 and TRBJ1-1, with TRBD1 matching 7 bases. Losses at the gene ends were 6 bases for V and 4 bases for J; bases not matched to a gene: 8. The CDR3 contains 14 residues. Germline CDR1 SNHLY, CDR2 FYNNEI. CDR3 sequence reads: CASRLRQGGTEAFF. DNA of the CDR3: TGTGCCAGCAGACTAAGACAGGGTGGCACTGAAGCTTTCTTT.

The chain combines TRBV5-1 with TRBJ2-3; D perhaps matches TRBD2 (5 bases). Trimming shortened V by 3 bases and J by 6 bases, and 17 bases separated the two germline ends. Germline V gene lookup returns CDR1 SGHRS and CDR2 YFSETQ. The CDR3 spans 15 residues. CDR3 sequence (DNA): TGCGCCAGCAGCTCCAGGCCCCACGGCGGGGATACGCAGTATTTT. This translates into CASSSRPHGGDTQYF.

Only one count was recorded for this clone. The V and J genes are TRBV15 and TRBJ2-3; no reliable D call. Germline values: CDR1 LNHNV, CDR2 YYDKDF (reference sequence). This CDR3 comprises 16 residues. V lost 0 bases and J 1 base, leaving 11 bases between the germline ends. CDR3 protein: CATSREHTSGTDTQYF. Here the CDR3 DNA reads TGTGCCACCAGCAGAGAGCACACATCGGGCACAGATACGCAGTATTTT.

Notes on this clone: Other DNA sequences within the sample encode an identical CDR3. CDR3 sequence: CASSYRQGPGELFF. DNA for the CDR3: TGTGCCAGCAGCTACCGACAGGGACCCGGGGAGCTGTTTTTT. The chain has TRBV7-2 and TRBJ2-2; 7 bases match TRBD1. V shed 4 bases, J shed 6 bases, and the junction held 5 bases outside the gene matches. Germline CDR1 reads SGHTA; CDR2 reads FQGNSA. The CDR3 has 14 residues. Based on the CDR3 plus reference TRBV7-2 and TRBJ2-2, the full variable domain is GAGVSQSPSNKVTEKGKDVELRCDPISGHTALYWYRQSLGQGLEFLIYFQGNSAPDKSGLPSDRFSAERTGGSVSTLTIQRTQQEDSAVYLCASSYRQGPGELFFGEGSRLTVL.

The rearrangement links TRBV2 to TRBJ2-7; D perhaps matches TRBD2 (6 bases). The CDR3 sequence is 13 residues long. CDR1 is SNHLY and CDR2 is FYNNEI in the germline V gene. V was clipped by 1 base and J by 12 bases, with 16 bases between them. CDR3 DNA: TGTGCCAGCAGTGAAGACTGGACCCAGGGAGGGTACTTC. It codes for CASSEDWTQGGYF.

The chain couples TRBV7-9 to TRBJ2-3; the match to TRBD1 covers 8 bases. The germline CDR1 and CDR2 sequences are SEHNR and FQNEAQ (reference sequence). Trimming took 5 bases from V and 3 from J; bases not matched to a gene: 7. The CDR3 loop spans 15 amino acids. The DNA of the CDR3 is TGTGCCAGCAGCCCCTACAGGGGGTCAACAGATACGCAGTATTTT. Amino acid sequence: CASSPYRGSTDTQYF. The complete variable domain, with remaining parts taken from reference TRBV7-9 and TRBJ2-3, reads DTGVSQNPRHKITKRGQNVTFRCDPISEHNRLYWYRQTLGQGPEFLTYFQNEAQLEKSRLLSDRFSAERPKGSFSTLEIQRTEQGDSAMYLCASSPYRGSTDTQYFGPGTRLTVL.

This sequence joins TRBV28 and TRBJ1-6, with D hard to call. The ends were cut back, 5 bases at V and 7 bases at J, with 15 bases in the middle. Per germline, CDR1 MDHEN and CDR2 SYDVKM. The CDR3 contains 15 residues. CDR3 in amino acids: CASSTPRRGNSPLHF. In DNA, the CDR3 is TGTGCCAGCAGTACCCCAAGGCGCGGGAATTCACCCCTCCACTTT.

The CDR3 nucleotides read TGCGCCAGCAGCCCAAAGGACCAGCACTACGAGCAGTACTTC. Its protein product is CASSPKDQHYEQYF. V and J are TRBV4-1 and TRBJ2-7, with D uncertain. V shed 4 bases and J shed 3 bases, with 13 bases lying between them. The CDR3 runs 14 residues. The germline V gene encodes CDR1 MGHRA and CDR2 YSYEKL.

The chain carries TRBV28 and TRBJ2-7; D tentatively fits TRBD1 or TRBD2 (5 bases each). The CDR3 length is 17 residues. Germline CDR1 and CDR2: MDHEN and SYDVKM. Trimming left V 6 bases short and J 0 bases short, with 21 bases between. The CDR3 DNA follows: TGTGCCAGCAGCCCCCCCCCACCGGGACCGAACTCCTACGAGCAGTACTTC. Its protein is CASSPPPPGPNSYEQYF.

V is TRBV7-2 and J is TRBJ1-1; no firm D call. V gave up 3 bases and J gave up 4 bases, with 9 bases separating them. The CDR3 consists of 13 residues. The germline V gene encodes CDR1 SGHTA and CDR2 FQGNSA. The CDR3, as DNA: TGTGCCAGCAGCTTCGATTCTGTCACTGAAGCTTTCTTT. This gives the protein CASSFDSVTEAFF.

The chain uses TRBV9 and TRBJ1-2; D perhaps matches TRBD1 (5 bases). This CDR3 region has 14 residues. Germline assignment: CDR1 SGDLS and CDR2 YYNGEE. V was trimmed by 2 bases and J by 4 bases, leaving 12 bases between them. CDR3 residues: CASSVPGSTYGYTF. The CDR3 coding sequence is TGTGCCAGCAGCGTCCCAGGGTCGACCTATGGCTACACCTTC. The entire variable domain, with the rest obtained from reference TRBV9 and TRBJ1-2, is as follows: DSGVTQTPKHLITATGQRVTLRCSPRSGDLSVYWYQQSLDQGLQFLIQYYNGEERAKGNILERFSAQQFPDLHSELNLSSLELGDSALYFCASSVPGSTYGYTFGSGTRLTVV.